This T cell receptor (beta chain) comes out of a study of blood T cells in healthy people across ages. Remarks on this clonotype: A much larger clone is a single base away; this may be a read error.

Germline-derived CDR1 and CDR2 are DFQATT and SNEGSKA (reference sequence). The CDR3 sequence is 10 residues long. The germline V and J ends were trimmed by 0 bases and 5 bases, with 1 base remaining between them. Healthy Caucasian individuals from Russia aged about 6 to 100 were enrolled as donors. A sample-barcoded 5' primer and a J-beta primer mix were used in a second PCR of roughly 6 to 11 cycles. Researchers report that a template-switch adaptor with 12 random nucleotides tagged each cDNA molecule. TCRdb passed the 5' RACE reads through MiXCR, listing each CDR3 protein once. Among around 900,000 distinct CDR3 sequences listed, roughly 51% were seen once.

Sequenced input: blood. The sequence derives from a woman aged 55-70 years in good health. This chain connects TRBV20-1 to TRBJ1-2; D ambiguous. CDR3 region: CSAREYGYTF. CDR3 nucleotides: TGCAGTGCTAGAGAATATGGCTACACCTTC.